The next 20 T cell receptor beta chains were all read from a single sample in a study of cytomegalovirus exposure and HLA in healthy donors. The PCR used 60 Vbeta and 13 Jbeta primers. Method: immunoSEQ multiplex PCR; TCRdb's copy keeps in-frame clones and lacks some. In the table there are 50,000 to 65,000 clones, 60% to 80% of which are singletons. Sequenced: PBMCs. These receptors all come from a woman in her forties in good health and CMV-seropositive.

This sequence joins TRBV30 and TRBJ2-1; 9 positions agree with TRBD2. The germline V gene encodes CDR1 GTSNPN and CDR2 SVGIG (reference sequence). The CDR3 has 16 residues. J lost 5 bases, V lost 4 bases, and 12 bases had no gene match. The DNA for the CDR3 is TGTGCCTGGACCAGAGGGGTAGCGGGGGCGGACAATGAGCAGTTCTTC. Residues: CAWTRGVAGADNEQFF.

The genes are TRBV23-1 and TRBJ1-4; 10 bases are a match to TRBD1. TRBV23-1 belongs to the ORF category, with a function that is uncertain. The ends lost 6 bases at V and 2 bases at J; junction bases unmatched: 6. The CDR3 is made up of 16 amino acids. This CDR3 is CASSRGTGVTNEKLFF. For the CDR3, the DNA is TGCGCCAGCAGCCGAGGGACAGGGGTTACTAATGAAAAACTGTTTTTT.

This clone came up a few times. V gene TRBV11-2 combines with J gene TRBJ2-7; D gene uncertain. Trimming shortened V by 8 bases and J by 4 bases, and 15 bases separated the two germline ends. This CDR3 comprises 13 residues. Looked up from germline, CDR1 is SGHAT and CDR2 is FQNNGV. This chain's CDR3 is CASARPSAYEQYF. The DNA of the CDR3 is TGTGCCAGCGCAAGGCCCTCAGCGTACGAGCAGTACTTC.

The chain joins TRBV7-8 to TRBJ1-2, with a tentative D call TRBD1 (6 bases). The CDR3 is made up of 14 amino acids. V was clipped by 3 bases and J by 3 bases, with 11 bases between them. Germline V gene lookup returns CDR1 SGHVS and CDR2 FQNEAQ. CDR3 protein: CASSFDPGDYGYTF. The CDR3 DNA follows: TGTGCCAGCAGCTTTGACCCAGGGGACTATGGCTACACCTTC. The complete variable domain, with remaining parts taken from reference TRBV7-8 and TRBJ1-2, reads GAGVSQSPRYKVAKRGQDVALRCDPISGHVSLFWYQQALGQGPEFLTYFQNEAQLDKSGLPSDRFFAERPEGSVSTLKIQRTQQEDSAVYLCASSFDPGDYGYTFGSGTRLTVV.

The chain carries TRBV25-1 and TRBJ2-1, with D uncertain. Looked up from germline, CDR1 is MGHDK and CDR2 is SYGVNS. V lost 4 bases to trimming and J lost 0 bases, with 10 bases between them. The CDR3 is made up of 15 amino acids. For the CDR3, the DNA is TGTGCCAGCAGTGTGGCCCAGTTCTCCTACAATGAGCAGTTCTTC. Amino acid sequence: CASSVAQFSYNEQFF.

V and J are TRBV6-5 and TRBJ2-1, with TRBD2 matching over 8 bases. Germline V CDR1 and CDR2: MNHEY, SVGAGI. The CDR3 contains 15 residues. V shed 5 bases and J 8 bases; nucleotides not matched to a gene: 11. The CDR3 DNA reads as TGTGCCAGCAGTACTCCCGGGGGGGCTTTCTATGAGCAGTTCTTC. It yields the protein CASSTPGGAFYEQFF.

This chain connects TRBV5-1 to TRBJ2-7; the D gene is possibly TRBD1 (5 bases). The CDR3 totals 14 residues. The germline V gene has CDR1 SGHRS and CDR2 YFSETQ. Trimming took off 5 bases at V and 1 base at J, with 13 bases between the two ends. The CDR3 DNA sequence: TGCGCCAGCAGTCTTGGACACGTATCCTACGAGCAGTACTTC. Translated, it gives CASSLGHVSYEQYF.

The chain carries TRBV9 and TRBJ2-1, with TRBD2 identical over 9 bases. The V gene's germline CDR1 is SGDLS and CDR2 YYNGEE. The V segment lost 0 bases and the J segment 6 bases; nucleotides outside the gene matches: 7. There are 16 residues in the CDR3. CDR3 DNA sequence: TGTGCCAGCAGCGTAGTGGGGGCTAGCGGGGCCAATGAGCAGTTCTTC. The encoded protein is CASSVVGASGANEQFF.

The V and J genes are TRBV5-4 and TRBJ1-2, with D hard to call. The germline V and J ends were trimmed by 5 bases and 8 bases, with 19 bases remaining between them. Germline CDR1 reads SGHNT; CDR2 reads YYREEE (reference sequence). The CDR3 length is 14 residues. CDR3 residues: CASSVAGNPQGYTF. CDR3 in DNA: TGTGCCAGCAGTGTAGCGGGAAACCCGCAGGGCTACACCTTC.

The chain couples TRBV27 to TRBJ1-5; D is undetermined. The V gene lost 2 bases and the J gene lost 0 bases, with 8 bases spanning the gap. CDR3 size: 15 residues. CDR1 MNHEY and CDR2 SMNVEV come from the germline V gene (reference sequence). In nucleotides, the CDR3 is TGTGCCAGCAGTTTACACGGGTATAGCAATCAGCCCCAGCATTTT. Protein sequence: CASSLHGYSNQPQHF.

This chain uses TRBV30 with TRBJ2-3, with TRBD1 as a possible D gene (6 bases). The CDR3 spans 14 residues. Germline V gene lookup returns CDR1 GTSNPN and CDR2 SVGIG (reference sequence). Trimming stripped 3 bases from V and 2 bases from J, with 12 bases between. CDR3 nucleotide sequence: TGTGCCTGGAGAAACACAGGGCCCACAGATACGCAGTATTTT. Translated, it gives CAWRNTGPTDTQYF. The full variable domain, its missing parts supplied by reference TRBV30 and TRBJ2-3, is SQTIHQWPATLVQPVGSPLSLECTVEGTSNPNLYWYRQAAGRGLQLLFYSVGIGQISSEVPQNLSASRPQDRQFILSSKKLLLSDSGFYLCAWRNTGPTDTQYFGPGTRLTVL.

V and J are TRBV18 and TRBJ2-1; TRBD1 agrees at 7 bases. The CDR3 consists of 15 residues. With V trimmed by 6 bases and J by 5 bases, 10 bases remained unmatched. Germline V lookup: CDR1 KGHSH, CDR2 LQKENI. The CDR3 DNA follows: TGTGCCAGCTCCCAAAAGGGACAGTACAACAATGAGCAGTTCTTC. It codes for CASSQKGQYNNEQFF.

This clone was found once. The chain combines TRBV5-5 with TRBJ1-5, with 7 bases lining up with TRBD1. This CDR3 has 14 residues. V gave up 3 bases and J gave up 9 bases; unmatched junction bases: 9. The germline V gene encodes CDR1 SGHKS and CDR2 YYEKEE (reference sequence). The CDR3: CASSSWDSGGPQHF. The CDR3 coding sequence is TGTGCCAGCAGCTCCTGGGACAGCGGAGGGCCCCAGCATTTT.

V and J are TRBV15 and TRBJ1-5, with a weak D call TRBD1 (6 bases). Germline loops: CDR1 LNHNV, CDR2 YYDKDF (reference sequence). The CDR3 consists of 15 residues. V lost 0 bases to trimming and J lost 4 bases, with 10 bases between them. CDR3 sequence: CATSRETGVNQPQHF. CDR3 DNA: TGTGCCACCAGCAGAGAGACAGGAGTTAATCAGCCCCAGCATTTT.

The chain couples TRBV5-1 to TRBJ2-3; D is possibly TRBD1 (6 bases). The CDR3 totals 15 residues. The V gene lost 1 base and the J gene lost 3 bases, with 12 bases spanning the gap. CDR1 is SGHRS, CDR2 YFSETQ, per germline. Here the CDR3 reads CASSLQPTGTDTQYF. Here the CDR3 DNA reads TGCGCCAGCAGCTTGCAACCTACAGGGACAGATACGCAGTATTTT.

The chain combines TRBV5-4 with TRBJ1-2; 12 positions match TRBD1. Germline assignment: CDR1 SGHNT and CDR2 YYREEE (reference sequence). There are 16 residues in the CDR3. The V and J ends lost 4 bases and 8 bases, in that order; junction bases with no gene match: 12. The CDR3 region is CASSQPGDRGPEGYTF. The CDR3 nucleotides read TGTGCCAGCAGCCAGCCGGGGGACAGGGGGCCGGAGGGCTACACCTTC.

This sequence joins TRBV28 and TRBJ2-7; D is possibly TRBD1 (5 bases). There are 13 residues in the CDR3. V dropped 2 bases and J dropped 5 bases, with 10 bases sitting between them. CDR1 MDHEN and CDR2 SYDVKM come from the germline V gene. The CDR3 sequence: CASSLQGTNEQYF. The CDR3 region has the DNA TGTGCCAGCAGTTTACAGGGTACAAACGAGCAGTACTTC.

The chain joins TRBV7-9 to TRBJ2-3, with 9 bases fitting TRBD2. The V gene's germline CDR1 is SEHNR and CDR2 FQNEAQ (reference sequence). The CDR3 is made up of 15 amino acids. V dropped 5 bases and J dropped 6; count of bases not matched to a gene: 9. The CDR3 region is CASSRPGLADDTQYF. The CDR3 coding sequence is TGTGCCAGCAGCCGCCCGGGACTAGCAGACGATACGCAGTATTTT.

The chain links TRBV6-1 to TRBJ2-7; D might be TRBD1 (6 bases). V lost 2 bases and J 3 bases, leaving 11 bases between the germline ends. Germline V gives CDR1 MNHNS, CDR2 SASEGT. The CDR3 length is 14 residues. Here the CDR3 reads CASSEYKGVYEQYF. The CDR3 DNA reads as TGTGCCAGCAGTGAATATAAGGGGGTCTACGAGCAGTACTTC.

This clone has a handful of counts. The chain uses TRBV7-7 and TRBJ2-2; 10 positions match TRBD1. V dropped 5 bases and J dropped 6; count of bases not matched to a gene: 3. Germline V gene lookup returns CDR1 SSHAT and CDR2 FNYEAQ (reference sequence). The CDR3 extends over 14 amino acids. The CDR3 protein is CASSPGQGAGELFF. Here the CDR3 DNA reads TGTGCCAGCAGCCCCGGACAGGGGGCCGGGGAGCTGTTTTTT.